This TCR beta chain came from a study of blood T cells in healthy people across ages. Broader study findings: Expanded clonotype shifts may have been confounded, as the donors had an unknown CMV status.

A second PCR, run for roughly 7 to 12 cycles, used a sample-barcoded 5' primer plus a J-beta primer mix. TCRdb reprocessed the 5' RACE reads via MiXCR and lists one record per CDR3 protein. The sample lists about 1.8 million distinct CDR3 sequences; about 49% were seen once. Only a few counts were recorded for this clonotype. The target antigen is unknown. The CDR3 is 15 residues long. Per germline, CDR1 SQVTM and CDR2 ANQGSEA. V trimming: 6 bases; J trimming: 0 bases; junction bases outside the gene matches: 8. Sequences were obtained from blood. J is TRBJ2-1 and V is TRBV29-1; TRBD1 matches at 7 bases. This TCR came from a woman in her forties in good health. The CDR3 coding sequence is TGCAGCGTCCTAAACAGGGGCGGCTCCTACAATGAGCAGTTCTTC. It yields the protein CSVLNRGGSYNEQFF.